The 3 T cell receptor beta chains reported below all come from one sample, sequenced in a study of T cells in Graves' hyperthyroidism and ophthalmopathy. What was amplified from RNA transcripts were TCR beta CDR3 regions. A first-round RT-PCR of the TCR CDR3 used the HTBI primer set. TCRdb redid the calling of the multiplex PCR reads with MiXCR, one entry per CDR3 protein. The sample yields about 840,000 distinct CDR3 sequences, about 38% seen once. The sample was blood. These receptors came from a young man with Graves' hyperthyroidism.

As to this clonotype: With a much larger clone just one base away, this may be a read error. The CDR3 is CSARDCDLGSQYF. CDR3 in DNA: TGCAGTGCTAGAGATTGTGATTTAGGGAGCCAGTACTTC. V and J are TRBV20-1 and TRBJ2-5, with D possibly matching TRBD2 (5 bases). The CDR3 covers 13 residues. The ends were cut back, 0 bases at V and 10 bases at J, with 15 bases in the middle. In germline, CDR1 is DFQATT, CDR2 SNEGSKA (reference sequence).

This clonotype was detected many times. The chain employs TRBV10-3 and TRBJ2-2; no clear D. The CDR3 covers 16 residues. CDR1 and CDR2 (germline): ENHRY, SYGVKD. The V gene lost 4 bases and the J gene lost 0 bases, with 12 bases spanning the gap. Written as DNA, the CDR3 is TGTGCCATCAGTGCACCTCGGGCCTCGAACACCGGGGAGCTGTTTTTT. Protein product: CAISAPRASNTGELFF.

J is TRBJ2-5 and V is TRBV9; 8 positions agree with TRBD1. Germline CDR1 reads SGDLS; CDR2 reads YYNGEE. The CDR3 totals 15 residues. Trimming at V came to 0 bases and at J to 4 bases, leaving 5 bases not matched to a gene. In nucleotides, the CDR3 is TGTGCCAGCAGCGTAGGGACAGGGCATCGAGAGACCCAGTACTTC. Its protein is CASSVGTGHRETQYF. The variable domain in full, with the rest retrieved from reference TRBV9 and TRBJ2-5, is DSGVTQTPKHLITATGQRVTLRCSPRSGDLSVYWYQQSLDQGLQFLIQYYNGEERAKGNILERFSAQQFPDLHSELNLSSLELGDSALYFCASSVGTGHRETQYFGPGTRLLVL.